The clone carrying this TCR beta chain was counted a few times. Its antigen is still unknown. At one end, the junction sequence differs from germline, possibly due to a read error. The data were obtained in a study of response to subunit inactivated influenza vaccine. Study-wide results and limits: Only a handful of new T cells, the authors suggested, are recruited with each seasonal influenza vaccination.

CDR3 length: 14 residues. TCRdb ran MiXCR on the RT-PCR reads and lists one entry per CDR3 protein. The sample has 490,000 or so distinct CDR3 sequences, under 9% seen once. The source material was PBMCs from blood, sampled 23 to 25 months after vaccination. This chain uses TRBV12-3 or TRBV12-4 with TRBJ2-1; D is perhaps TRBD1 or TRBD2 (5 bases each). The origin of this receptor is a man aged 50 to 69 who received an inactivated influenza vaccine. The CDR3 is CASSPGPSYSEQFF. As DNA, the CDR3 is TGTGCCAGCAGCCCGGGACCCAGCTACAGTGAGCAGTTCTTC.